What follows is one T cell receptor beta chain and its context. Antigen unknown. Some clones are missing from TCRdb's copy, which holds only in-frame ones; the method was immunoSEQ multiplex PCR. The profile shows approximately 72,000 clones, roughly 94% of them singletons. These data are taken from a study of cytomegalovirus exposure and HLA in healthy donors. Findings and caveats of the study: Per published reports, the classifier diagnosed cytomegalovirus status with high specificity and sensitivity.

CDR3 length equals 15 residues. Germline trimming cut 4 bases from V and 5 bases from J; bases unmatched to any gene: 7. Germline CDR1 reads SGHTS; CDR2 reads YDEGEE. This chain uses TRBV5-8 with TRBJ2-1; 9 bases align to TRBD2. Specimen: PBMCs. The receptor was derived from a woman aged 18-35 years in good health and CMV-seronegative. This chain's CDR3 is CASSRSGGLDNEQFF. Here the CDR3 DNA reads TGTGCCAGCAGCCGTAGCGGGGGCCTCGACAATGAGCAGTTCTTC.